The 29 T cell receptor beta chains below all came from one sample that was sequenced in a study of blood T cells in healthy people across ages. Next came a second PCR, run for roughly 7 to 12 cycles, which used a sample-barcoded 5' primer along with a J-beta primer mix. TCRdb used MiXCR to reprocess the 5' RACE reads, holding one entry per CDR3 protein. The sample carries about 1.8 million distinct CDR3 sequences, about 50% recorded once. The specimen was blood. The receptors originated from a woman between 35 and 50 years old in good health.

For the CDR3, the DNA is TGTGCCAGCAGCCCCCAGTCCTACGGCTCAGTTGAGCAGTTCTTC. This codes for CASSPQSYGSVEQFF. V and J are TRBV7-6 and TRBJ2-1; D gene ambiguous. Between the trimmed V and J ends, which lost 5 bases and 9 bases, there was a span of 20 bases. Germline assignment: CDR1 SGHVS and CDR2 FNYEAQ. CDR3 length: 15 amino acids.

This clonotype was counted only a few times. This sequence joins TRBV29-1 and TRBJ2-7; 8 nucleotides line up with TRBD1. This CDR3 has 11 amino acids. Losses at the gene ends were 4 bases for V and 7 bases for J; bases not matched to a gene: 3. Germline V gene sequence: CDR1 SQVTM, CDR2 ANQGSEA. DNA of the CDR3: TGCAGCGTTGGCCGGGACAGGGAGCAGTACTTC. Its protein is CSVGRDREQYF.

The V call is TRBV5-1, the J call TRBJ2-5, with D perhaps matching TRBD1 (5 bases). V was clipped by 0 bases and J by 1 base, with 10 bases between them. CDR3 length equals 15 residues. The germline CDR1 and CDR2 sequences are SGHRS and YFSETQ. CDR3 sequence reads: CASSLVMTAQETQYF. CDR3 in DNA: TGCGCCAGCAGCTTGGTAATGACAGCCCAAGAGACCCAGTACTTC.

The chain recombines TRBV2 with TRBJ2-3; possibly TRBD1 for D (5 bases). Germline V CDR1 and CDR2: SNHLY, FYNNEI. V dropped 8 bases and J dropped 4 bases, with 10 bases sitting between them. This CDR3 is 12 amino acids long. The CDR3 reads CASEDTSDTQYF. The CDR3 DNA reads as TGTGCCAGCGAGGACACCTCAGATACGCAGTATTTT.

The chain carries TRBV7-9 and TRBJ2-3; TRBD2 aligns across 7 bases. The V gene end was trimmed by 6 bases and the J gene end by 3 bases; junction bases not matched to a gene: 6. CDR3 size: 14 residues. Per the germline V gene, CDR1 is SEHNR and CDR2 is FQNEAQ (reference sequence). The CDR3 loop is CASRAGLVTDTQYF. CDR3 nucleotides: TGTGCCAGCAGAGCCGGACTAGTGACAGATACGCAGTATTTT.

This clonotype was found a few times. The V call is TRBV20-1, the J call TRBJ1-2, with D possibly TRBD1 on 5 matching bases. The germline gives CDR1 DFQATT, CDR2 SNEGSKA (reference sequence). This CDR3 has 17 amino acids. The V and J ends lost 3 bases and 3 bases respectively, with 23 bases between them. CDR3 sequence reads: CSASVRDGALMHYGYTF. The CDR3 DNA sequence: TGCAGTGCTAGCGTCCGGGACGGAGCCCTAATGCACTATGGCTACACCTTC.

The J gene is TRBJ1-6, the V gene TRBV28; D gene uncertain. The V gene's germline CDR1 is MDHEN and CDR2 SYDVKM. This CDR3 comprises 16 residues. Trimming stripped 2 bases from V and 0 bases from J, with 8 bases between. CDR3 nucleotides: TGTGCCAGCAGTTTAGTCACTAGCTCCTATAATTCACCCCTCCACTTT. It codes for CASSLVTSSYNSPLHF.

This clonotype was seen just once. Compared with germline, one end of the junction differs, possibly owing to a read error. The V and J genes are TRBV12-3 or TRBV12-4 and TRBJ1-2; the D gene is possibly TRBD1 (6 bases). This CDR3 region has 17 residues. DNA of the CDR3: TGTGTCAGCGGTCCCCGACTTGAAACAGGGCCTAACTATGGCTACACCTTC. Protein product: CVSGPRLETGPNYGYTF.

V is TRBV7-9 and J is TRBJ2-7, with TRBD1 matching 8 bases. Losses at the gene ends were 4 bases for V and 7 bases for J; bases not matched to a gene: 12. Germline CDR1 reads SEHNR; CDR2 reads FQNEAQ (reference sequence). This CDR3 spans 15 amino acids. The CDR3 nucleotides read TGTGCCAGCAGCTCCGCCCGCGGACAGGGCAATGAGCAGTACTTC. Protein: CASSSARGQGNEQYF. Looking up the rest from reference TRBV7-9 and TRBJ2-7 gives the full variable domain: DTGVSQNPRHKITKRGQNVTFRCDPISEHNRLYWYRQTLGQGPEFLTYFQNEAQLEKSRLLSDRFSAERPKGSFSTLEIQRTEQGDSAMYLCASSSARGQGNEQYFGPGTRLTVT.

Worth noting for this clonotype: Compared with germline, one end of the junction differs, possibly owing to a read error. V usage is TRBV6-2 or TRBV6-3 and J usage is TRBJ2-5, with D unclear. The CDR3 length is 16 residues. The germline V gene encodes CDR1 MNHEY and CDR2 SVGEGT. The CDR3 spells CTSSHLRTSYQETQYF. The CDR3 coding sequence is TGTACCAGCAGCCATCTTAGAACTTCGTACCAAGAGACCCAGTACTTC.

This clonotype was seen more than once but under ten times. This sequence joins TRBV6-2 or TRBV6-3 and TRBJ2-7, with no clear D. Trimming took 3 bases from V and 4 from J, leaving 13 bases between them. CDR1 and CDR2 from the germline V gene are MNHEY and SVGEGT. The CDR3 has 14 residues. This CDR3 reads CASSYNNWRYEQYF. CDR3 bases: TGTGCCAGCAGTTATAACAATTGGCGTTACGAGCAGTACTTC.

CDR3 region: CSAPGLDYNEQFF. Written as DNA, the CDR3 is TGCAGTGCCCCGGGACTAGACTACAATGAGCAGTTCTTC. J is TRBJ2-1 and V is TRBV20-1, with 8 nucleotides matching TRBD2. Germline CDR1 and CDR2: DFQATT and SNEGSKA (reference sequence). The CDR3 loop spans 13 amino acids. The J segment lost 3 bases and the V segment lost 6 bases, leaving 4 bases of the junction unmatched.

The chain employs TRBV7-2 and TRBJ1-5; TRBD1 agrees at 11 bases. V shed 2 bases and J 5 bases; nucleotides not matched to a gene: 2. The CDR3 loop spans 15 amino acids. Germline loops: CDR1 SGHTA, CDR2 FQGNSA. The chain's CDR3 is CASSLQDRGHQPQHF. CDR3 DNA sequence: TGTGCCAGCAGCTTACAGGACAGGGGGCATCAGCCCCAGCATTTT. Drawing the rest from reference TRBV7-2 and TRBJ1-5, the complete variable domain is GAGVSQSPSNKVTEKGKDVELRCDPISGHTALYWYRQSLGQGLEFLIYFQGNSAPDKSGLPSDRFSAERTGGSVSTLTIQRTQQEDSAVYLCASSLQDRGHQPQHFGDGTRLSIL.

This clonotype was found many times. The gene calls are TRBV27 and TRBJ2-5; TRBD2 matches at 11 bases. J lost 5 bases, V lost 6 bases, and 5 bases had no gene match. CDR3 length equals 14 residues. Per germline, CDR1 MNHEY and CDR2 SMNVEV (reference sequence). CDR3 sequence reads: CASSPRLAGETQYF. In DNA, the CDR3 is TGTGCCAGCAGCCCCAGACTAGCGGGGGAGACCCAGTACTTC.

The CDR3 spells CASSPDGTGGYEKLFF. The CDR3 region has the DNA TGTGCCAGCAGCCCCGATGGGACAGGCGGATATGAAAAACTGTTTTTT. The chain carries TRBV4-2 and TRBJ1-4; the match to TRBD1 covers 8 bases. The CDR3 covers 16 residues. Germline CDR1 LGHNA, CDR2 YNFKEQ. Trimming at V came to 4 bases and at J to 6 bases, leaving 10 bases not matched to a gene.

The chain couples TRBV28 to TRBJ1-4, with 12 bases fitting TRBD1. V shed 4 bases and J 10 bases; nucleotides not matched to a gene: 10. The CDR3 covers 16 residues. In germline, CDR1 is MDHEN, CDR2 SYDVKM. The CDR3 protein is CASSSARDRGRAKLFF. In DNA, the CDR3 is TGTGCCAGCAGTTCAGCCCGGGACAGGGGGCGTGCAAAACTGTTTTTT.

On this clonotype itself: A much larger clone lies a single base off, so this may be a read error. This chain uses TRBV5-1 with TRBJ2-5; no firm D call. The better agreement between TRBJ2-7 and the DNA end casts doubt on the J call. The CDR3 totals 12 residues. Germline V gives CDR1 SGHRS, CDR2 YFSETQ. The CDR3 DNA reads as TGCGCCAGCAGGGAAGGGAACTACGAGCAGTACTTC. Its translation: CASREGNYEQYF.

The rearrangement links TRBV6-5 to TRBJ2-1; D is ambiguous. The J call may be mistaken, given a closer DNA end match to TRBJ2-7. The CDR3 covers 14 residues. The germline CDR1 and CDR2 sequences are MNHEY and SVGAGI. CDR3 amino acids: CASSTISSYNEQYF. The CDR3 coding sequence is TGTGCCAGCAGTACCATTAGCTCCTACAATGAGCAGTACTTC.

This chain joins TRBV7-2 and TRBJ1-1; D is unresolved. The CDR3 sequence is 13 residues long. V was cut by 0 bases and J by 11 bases, with 13 bases left in between. In germline, CDR1 is SGHTA, CDR2 FQGNSA. The CDR3 nucleotides are TGTGCCAGCAGCTTAGCGCGTGTAGGGAAGGCTTTCTTT. It encodes CASSLARVGKAFF.

The chain links TRBV29-1 to TRBJ2-3; 10 bases map to TRBD2. Germline CDR1 SQVTM, CDR2 ANQGSEA. Trimming took 6 bases from V and 4 from J; bases not matched to a gene: 7. The CDR3 covers 14 residues. CDR3 residues: CSVPLAGVADTQYF. The CDR3 bases are TGCAGCGTCCCCCTAGCGGGGGTCGCAGATACGCAGTATTTT.

The chain carries TRBV6-5 and TRBJ1-6, with 7 bases lining up with TRBD1. Germline V gives CDR1 MNHEY, CDR2 SVGAGI. CDR3 length: 19 residues. Losses at the gene ends were 0 bases for V and 8 bases for J; bases not matched to a gene: 16. The CDR3 protein is CASSYSIWGTGANHSPLHF. The CDR3 bases are TGTGCCAGCAGTTACTCGATCTGGGGTACAGGGGCAAATCATTCACCCCTCCACTTT.

This clonotype was seen only once. The V gene is TRBV20-1, the J gene TRBJ1-2; D uncertain. Per germline, CDR1 DFQATT and CDR2 SNEGSKA (reference sequence). V was pared by 1 base and J by 6 bases, with 21 bases between. The CDR3 sequence is 16 residues long. The CDR3 DNA follows: TGCAGTGCTAGAGGCTGGATCCCGACCACGAATGATGGCTACACCTTC. As protein: CSARGWIPTTNDGYTF.

The CDR3 nucleotides read TGCAGTGCTAGAGACAAAGTTCCCGGGGGCTACACCTTC. The encoded protein is CSARDKVPGGYTF. The chain joins TRBV20-1 to TRBJ1-2; no firm D call. CDR1 and CDR2 (germline): DFQATT, SNEGSKA (reference sequence). The CDR3 runs to 13 residues. Trimming removed 0 bases at V and 8 bases at J, with 13 bases between.

V usage is TRBV2 and J usage is TRBJ2-7, with D perhaps TRBD2 (5 bases). Germline V gene sequence: CDR1 SNHLY, CDR2 FYNNEI. V was cut by 8 bases and J by 0 bases, with 29 bases left in between. CDR3 length: 19 amino acids. This CDR3 is CASLGNLGQRRQSSYEQYF. CDR3 nucleotides: TGTGCCAGCCTGGGGAACCTTGGCCAGCGGAGGCAGAGCTCCTACGAGCAGTACTTC. The whole variable domain, filled in from reference TRBV2 and TRBJ2-7, reads EPEVTQTPSHQVTQMGQEVILRCVPISNHLYFYWYRQILGQKVEFLVSFYNNEISEKSEIFDDQFSVERPDGSNFTLKIRSTKLEDSAMYFCASLGNLGQRRQSSYEQYFGPGTRLTVT.

V usage is TRBV7-2 and J usage is TRBJ2-7; D not resolved. This CDR3 comprises 14 residues. CDR1 and CDR2 from the germline V gene are SGHTA and FQGNSA. Trimming cost V 6 bases and J 2 bases, with 14 bases left between them. The CDR3, as DNA: TGTGCCAGCAGTCGCGAGGTGAAGACCTACGAGCAGTACTTC. This codes for CASSREVKTYEQYF.

This chain uses TRBV6-2 or TRBV6-3 with TRBJ2-1; D is perhaps TRBD1 (6 bases). CDR1 and CDR2 (germline): MNHEY, SVGEGT. The V and J ends lost 2 bases and 0 bases respectively, with 23 bases between them. The CDR3 runs 20 residues. CDR3 nucleotide sequence: TGTGCCAGCAGTTACGACCAGACAGGCCAAAGAACGGGCTCCTACAATGAGCAGTTCTTC. Protein: CASSYDQTGQRTGSYNEQFF.

The chain recombines TRBV7-2 with TRBJ1-2, with D tentatively TRBD1 (5 bases). The V and J ends lost 9 bases and 3 bases respectively, with 14 bases between them. The germline gives CDR1 SGHTA, CDR2 FQGNSA. The CDR3 consists of 13 residues. For the CDR3, the DNA is TGTGCCAGAATGTCGGGGGGAGACTATGGCTACACCTTC. Translating gives CARMSGGDYGYTF.

The chain combines TRBV10-2 with TRBJ2-7, with 7 nucleotides matching TRBD2. The CDR3 sequence is 16 residues long. Germline V CDR1 and CDR2: WSHSY, SAAADI. Trimming took 4 bases from V and 0 from J; bases not matched to a gene: 9. This CDR3 is CASSGSPGTISYEQYF. CDR3 bases: TGCGCCAGCAGTGGGTCGCCCGGGACTATCTCCTACGAGCAGTACTTC.

As regards this clonotype: A much more abundant neighbour one base away suggests this may be a read error. The chain joins TRBV7-9 to TRBJ2-7; D gene ambiguous. The CDR3 totals 16 residues. V was trimmed by 1 base and J by 2 bases, leaving 15 bases between them. Germline CDR1 reads SEHNR; CDR2 reads FQNEAQ (reference sequence). The CDR3 region has the DNA TGTGCCAGCAGCTTAGAGGTTGCTATCAGACCCTACGAGCAGTACTTC. It translates to CASSLEVAIRPYEQYF. The full variable domain, its missing parts supplied by reference TRBV7-9 and TRBJ2-7, is DTGVSQNPRHKITKRGQNVTFRCDPISEHNRLYWYRQTLGQGPEFLTYFQNEAQLEKSRLLSDRFSAERPKGSFSTLEIQRTEQGDSAMYLCASSLEVAIRPYEQYFGPGTRLTVT.